These 3 T cell receptor beta chains were all obtained from the same sample, sequenced in a study of blood T cells in healthy people across ages. Next came a second PCR, run for roughly 6 to 11 cycles, which used a sample-barcoded 5' primer along with a J-beta primer mix. TCRdb reanalysed the 5' RACE reads using MiXCR and keeps one entry per CDR3 protein. This table holds about 620,000 distinct CDR3 sequences, roughly half found once. The sample was blood. The receptors originated from an elderly woman in good health.

Comments on this clonotype: The junction does not match germline at one end; this may be a read error. This sequence joins TRBV29-1 and TRBJ2-5; 7 bases are a match to TRBD1. The germline gives CDR1 SQVTM, CDR2 ANQGSEA. The CDR3 covers 12 residues. The CDR3 is CRIKGGQATQYF. The CDR3 DNA follows: TGCAGAATTAAAGGGGGCCAAGCGACCCAGTACTTC.

This chain uses TRBV27 with TRBJ1-2; 7 nucleotides agree with TRBD1. Germline V gives CDR1 MNHEY, CDR2 SMNVEV (reference sequence). This CDR3 has 14 residues. The V gene end was trimmed by 6 bases and the J gene end by 0 bases; junction bases not matched to a gene: 4. The CDR3 DNA is TGTGCCAGCAGCAGGGGGATGGCTAACTATGGCTACACCTTC. Amino acid sequence: CASSRGMANYGYTF.

This clonotype was observed many times. The rearrangement joins TRBV2 to TRBJ2-6; D remains ambiguous. Per the germline V gene, CDR1 is SNHLY and CDR2 is FYNNEI. There are 15 residues in the CDR3. V gave up 6 bases and J gave up 0 bases, with 9 bases separating them. The CDR3 sequence: CASRRQNSGANVLTF. In DNA form, the CDR3 reads TGTGCCAGCAGACGGCAAAACTCTGGGGCCAACGTCCTGACTTTC.